This T cell receptor (beta chain) stems from a study of T cell repertoires in cytomegalovirus infection. Of note for this clonotype: The antigen remains unidentified.

The CDR3 runs 11 residues. Germline assignment: CDR1 SGHNT and CDR2 YYREEE (reference sequence). Between the trimmed V and J ends, which lost 4 bases and 3 bases, there was a span of 5 bases. From the reads, TCRdb called clonotypes with MiXCR, one entry per CDR3 protein. The table has about 570,000 distinct CDR3 sequences, approximately 40% seen once. The chain combines TRBV5-4 with TRBJ2-7, with D unresolved. The source of this sequence is a human donor in good health (CMV status not recorded). Some clones in this sample may be carry-over from other donors' samples. Material: cultured PBMCs, obtained from culture after CMV antigen stimulation. This CDR3 reads CASSHNYEQYF. The CDR3 DNA sequence: TGTGCCAGCAGCCACAACTACGAGCAGTACTTC.